This record looks at one TCR beta chain sequence and its context. The antigen is not known. Produced via immunoSEQ multiplex PCR; TCRdb's table is partial and in-frame only. The sample lists about 59,000 clones; about 90% were seen once. This entry is derived from a study of a mutant IDH1 vaccine in newly diagnosed glioma. Turning to the study itself: Treated individuals were approximately 62% male and around 40% female, averaging roughly 40 years of age. Patients got radiotherapy, temozolomide, or both beforehand, and most got both.

Time point reported: baseline, week 1 (first vaccination visit). The treatment denotes: pre-vaccination baseline after standard-of-care therapy. New WHO grade 3 or 4 astrocytomas that were IDH1-mutant and ATRX-lost occurred in the donors. The CDR3 is 16 amino acids. Germline CDR1 reads MGHRA; CDR2 reads YSYEKL. V was pared by 3 bases and J by 2 bases, with 5 bases of the junction left unmatched. Study-wide findings and caveats: With respect to changes in top peripheral T cell clonotypes, pseudoprogression seemed unrelated.

V gene TRBV4-1 combines with J gene TRBJ2-7; TRBD2 matches at 12 bases. Sequencing used PBMCs, obtained from a glioma patient treated with radiotherapy, temozolomide or both. The TCR originated in a man in his forties or fifties with glioma. The CDR3 bases are TGCGCCAGCAGCCAGATGGGACTAGCGGGTGCCTACGAGCAGTACTTC. Protein sequence: CASSQMGLAGAYEQYF.